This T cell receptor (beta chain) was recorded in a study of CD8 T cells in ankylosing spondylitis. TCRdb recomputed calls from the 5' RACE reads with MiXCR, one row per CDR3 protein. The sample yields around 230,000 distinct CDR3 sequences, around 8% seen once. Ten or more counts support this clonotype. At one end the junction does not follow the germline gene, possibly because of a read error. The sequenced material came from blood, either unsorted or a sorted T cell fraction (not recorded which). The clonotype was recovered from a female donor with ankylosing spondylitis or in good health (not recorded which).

The CDR3 nucleotides are TGCAGCGTTGAAGATCCTTTGGGGGAAGAAGCCTTC. This encodes CSVEDPLGEEAF. The chain employs TRBV29-1 and TRBJ2-7, with D perhaps matching TRBD1 or TRBD2 (5 bases each). The germline V gene encodes CDR1 SQVTM and CDR2 ANQGSEA. This CDR3 region has 12 residues.